Listed below are T cell receptor beta chains from one sample, sequenced in a study of technical replicates of blood from four donors. Generated by immunoSEQ multiplex PCR, the TCRdb table keeps only in-frame clones and is missing some. The table records around 78,000 clones, 90% to 95% of them present only once. The source material was T cells isolated from PBMCs. These TCRs come from a human donor in good health. Both conserved end residues are trimmed from each CDR3.

j_call	v_call	cdr3_aa
TRBJ1-3	TRBV11-2	ASSLQNSGNTIY
TRBJ1-3	TRBV9	ASSVAYSGNTIY
TRBJ1-2	TRBV7-9	ASSLETVSGYT
TRBJ2-5	TRBV6-5	ASSMTGGLETQY
TRBJ2-5	TRBV18	ASSSGTSRSETQY
TRBJ2-2	TRBV2	ASILTGELF
TRBJ2-2	TRBV5-1	ASSLERGTGELF
TRBJ1-2	TRBV7-3	ASSSTYDRGDNGYT
TRBJ2-7	TRBV29-1	SVEIARTSGSPFYEQY
TRBJ2-7	TRBV2	ASSLRDRDREQY
TRBJ2-6	TRBV5-8	ASSDRGSYSGANVLT
TRBJ1-2	TRBV28	ASSRSGQTSNYGYT
TRBJ1-1	TRBV19	ASSLDRRADEAF
TRBJ2-7	TRBV2	ASSELRGYEQY
TRBJ1-1	TRBV6-5	ASSYRSGFGAF
TRBJ1-1	TRBV28	ASRKGDRSTEAF
TRBJ1-5	TRBV27	ASSSQNSNQPQH
TRBJ2-2	TRBV15	ATSGTSGTGELF
TRBJ1-3	TRBV28	ASSLTQSSGNTIY
TRBJ1-5	TRBV5-6	ASSRGYDRGHSNQPQH
TRBJ1-2	TRBV19	ASSSGARFGYT
TRBJ1-3	TRBV9	ASSVGGGLGNTIY
TRBJ2-5	TRBV6-5	AAGIGGSETQY
TRBJ2-1	TRBV7-7	ASSSRTGSDEQF
TRBJ2-1	TRBV5-1	ASSLATSGMGMQF
TRBJ2-1	TRBV12-5	ASGFGGTRYNEQF
TRBJ2-1	TRBV7-9	ASQLAGIRNEQF
TRBJ2-2	TRBV5-1	ASNRGLNTGELF
TRBJ1-5	TRBV28	ASSFYEVGSNQPQH
TRBJ1-1	TRBV27	ASSYQGAATEAF
TRBJ2-3	TRBV6-4	ASSPEGLAAQY
TRBJ2-7	TRBV9	ASRTGVAYEQY
TRBJ1-1	TRBV29-1	SVEGGGGAF
TRBJ1-5	TRBV6-1	ASSETTGRQPQH
TRBJ2-1	TRBV7-9	ASTITGERNEQF
TRBJ2-7	TRBV10-2	ASSEPGGYEQY
TRBJ2-1	TRBV6-5	ASSYSIRGAYNEQF
TRBJ1-3	TRBV5-5	ASRRDSSGNTIY
TRBJ1-1	TRBV15	ATSRTPGTEAF
TRBJ2-2	TRBV5-1	ASRLPLAGEIAGELF
TRBJ1-2	TRBV7-2	ASSYRDRRDGYT
TRBJ1-1	TRBV27	ASRPRATGWAF
TRBJ2-5	TRBV5-8	ASSLVATSGGKETQY
TRBJ2-5	TRBV9	ASSATGSVETQY
TRBJ2-1	TRBV4-1	ASSQGPAGGNEQF
TRBJ1-5	TRBV18	ASSPGQGYLQPQH
TRBJ2-7	TRBV7-8	ASSLGSAAYEQY
TRBJ1-1	TRBV30	AWSTGTGNIVSEAF
TRBJ2-2	TRBV7-6	ASSLEAGQGEDGELF
TRBJ2-5	TRBV5-4	ASSLVSGLAGPETQY
TRBJ1-2	TRBV28	ASSPRPRLE
TRBJ1-5	TRBV10-3	AISELQQGQPQH
TRBJ1-1	TRBV6-1	ASSNDRGVKAF